The 25 T cell receptor beta chains below were found in one sample sequenced in a study of T cells expressing NK-cell markers. After re-calling the 5' RACE reads, TCRdb lists one entry per CDR3 protein, DNA absent. This listing includes around 180,000 distinct CDR3 sequences. Sequencing input: blood T cells: a sorted CD56 or NKG2C T cell subset, CD4+ or CD8+ T cells, or bulk PBMC T cells (not recorded which). The receptors shown here come from a man aged 18 to 69 in good health.

The rearrangement uses TRBV5-6 and TRBJ2-3; TCRdb picks TRBD1, but there is no DNA to check that call. Germline CDR1 and CDR2: SGHDT and YYEEEE. The CDR3 sequence is 15 residues long. The CDR3 reads CASTQGVFNTDTQYF.

J is TRBJ1-5 and V is TRBV7-6. The CDR3 is 16 amino acids. Per germline, CDR1 SGHVS and CDR2 FNYEAQ. The CDR3 loop reads CASSLGGRNSNQPQHF.

The chain combines TRBV7-9 with TRBJ1-2; TCRdb selects TRBD1, and the lack of DNA leaves this call unchecked. The germline V gene encodes CDR1 SEHNR and CDR2 FQNEAQ (reference sequence). This CDR3 has 15 residues. CDR3 in amino acids: CASSFSAGTNYGYTF.

The CDR3 loop reads CSVEEWKVGSYNEQFF. The rearrangement uses TRBV29-1 and TRBJ2-1. Germline V CDR1 and CDR2: SQVTM, ANQGSEA. The CDR3 is made up of 16 amino acids.

The chain couples TRBV11-2 to TRBJ2-7; TCRdb lists TRBD1, though no DNA is available to test this call. This CDR3 spans 15 amino acids. Germline assignment: CDR1 SGHAT and CDR2 FQNNGV. CDR3 residues: CASSGGQDAFYEQYF.

The CDR3 reads CASSLTSGGAKTDTQYF. This sequence joins TRBV7-3 and TRBJ2-3; without DNA, the TCRdb call of TRBD2 cannot be checked. Germline V gene data show CDR1 as SGHTA and CDR2 as FQGTGA. The CDR3 is 17 residues long.

The chain uses TRBV4-2 and TRBJ1-1; TCRdb outputs TRBD1, but without DNA this stays unchecked. The CDR3 spans 16 residues. CDR1 and CDR2 (germline): LGHNA, YNFKEQ. Here the CDR3 reads CASRGGARTPNTEAFF.

The V gene is TRBV6-5, the J gene TRBJ2-1; TCRdb indicates TRBD1, and absent DNA this call remains unverified. The CDR3 contains 15 residues. CDR1 MNHEY and CDR2 SVGAGI come from the germline V gene. The CDR3 loop reads CASSYGPPKYNEQFF.

The chain carries TRBV5-1 and TRBJ1-1; the TCRdb call, TRBD1, lacks DNA for checking. Germline V CDR1 and CDR2: SGHRS, YFSETQ. The CDR3 extends over 13 amino acids. The CDR3 sequence: CASSLEGRGEAFF.

The chain has TRBV5-4 and TRBJ2-1; TCRdb's D gene call, TRBD2, goes unchecked for lack of DNA. This CDR3 region has 14 residues. CDR1 is SGHNT, CDR2 YYREEE, per germline (reference sequence). This CDR3 is CASSGASGGDEQFF.

The genes are TRBV28 and TRBJ2-5; no DNA is available, so the TRBD2 call from TCRdb remains unchecked. Germline-derived CDR1 and CDR2 are MDHEN and SYDVKM. CDR3 length equals 18 residues. This CDR3 reads CASSLGGLAGDLWETQYF.

J is TRBJ1-2 and V is TRBV7-2; the TCRdb D gene call, TRBD1, has no DNA to confirm it. Germline values: CDR1 SGHTA, CDR2 FQGNSA. The length of the CDR3 is 12 residues. The CDR3 reads CASSLGGYGYTF. The whole variable domain, remainder taken from reference TRBV7-2 and TRBJ1-2, is GAGVSQSPSNKVTEKGKDVELRCDPISGHTALYWYRQSLGQGLEFLIYFQGNSAPDKSGLPSDRFSAERTGGSVSTLTIQRTQQEDSAVYLCASSLGGYGYTFGSGTRLTVV.

The chain is built from TRBV2 and TRBJ2-7. Germline CDR1 SNHLY, CDR2 FYNNEI. The CDR3 is made up of 13 amino acids. The CDR3 sequence: CASSRSESYEQYF.

The gene calls are TRBV5-6 and TRBJ2-3; there is no DNA to check the TCRdb D call of TRBD1. CDR1 SGHDT and CDR2 YYEEEE come from the germline V gene. This CDR3 spans 15 amino acids. The CDR3: CASSPRTGHTDTQYF.

This chain connects TRBV14 to TRBJ2-7. Per germline, CDR1 SGHDN and CDR2 FVKESK. The CDR3 contains 14 residues. The CDR3 here is CASSRRMGLYEQYF.

V and J are TRBV7-9 and TRBJ2-1; TCRdb's D call of TRBD1 is untestable without DNA. The germline V gene has CDR1 SEHNR and CDR2 FQNEAQ (reference sequence). The CDR3 runs to 14 residues. This CDR3 reads CASTYRGGQDEQFF. The entire variable domain, with the rest obtained from reference TRBV7-9 and TRBJ2-1, is as follows: DTGVSQNPRHKITKRGQNVTFRCDPISEHNRLYWYRQTLGQGPEFLTYFQNEAQLEKSRLLSDRFSAERPKGSFSTLEIQRTEQGDSAMYLCASTYRGGQDEQFFGPGTRLTVL.

The V and J genes are TRBV27 and TRBJ2-6; TCRdb outputs TRBD1, but without DNA this stays unchecked. Germline values: CDR1 MNHEY, CDR2 SMNVEV (reference sequence). The CDR3 is 15 amino acids. The CDR3 here is CASRQQGFGANVLTF. Supplemented by reference TRBV27 and TRBJ2-6, the full variable domain reads EAQVTQNPRYLITVTGKKLTVTCSQNMNHEYMSWYRQDPGLGLRQIYYSMNVEVTDKGDVPEGYKVSRKEKRNFPLILESPSPNQTSLYFCASRQQGFGANVLTFGAGSRLTVL.

The J gene is TRBJ2-7, the V gene TRBV30; the D call of TRBD1 rests on TCRdb alone, since no DNA is present to check it. Germline V gene data show CDR1 as GTSNPN and CDR2 as SVGIG (reference sequence). CDR3 length: 15 amino acids. The CDR3 loop is CAWRQGEILAGEQYF.

The chain recombines TRBV3-1 with TRBJ2-7; TCRdb selects TRBD1, and the lack of DNA leaves this call unchecked. Germline CDR1 and CDR2: LGHDT and YNNKEL (reference sequence). This CDR3 is 14 amino acids long. The CDR3: CASSQGGGTYEQYF.

The chain has TRBV7-8 and TRBJ2-2; the TRBD1 assignment by TCRdb is unverifiable without DNA. CDR1 and CDR2 from the germline V gene are SGHVS and FQNEAQ. The CDR3 contains 15 residues. CDR3 sequence: CASSLQGRSTGELFF.

J is TRBJ2-5 and V is TRBV5-5. This CDR3 is built from 16 residues. From germline, CDR1 is SGHKS and CDR2 YYEKEE (reference sequence). The CDR3 region is CASSLNEIMYQETQYF.

This chain links TRBV2 with TRBJ2-7; as DNA is missing, the TRBD2 call by TCRdb cannot be tested. Germline-derived CDR1 and CDR2 are SNHLY and FYNNEI. The CDR3 is 18 residues long. Here the CDR3 reads CASSEGGLAGVVSYEQYF.

The chain joins TRBV28 to TRBJ2-3. The CDR3 is 13 amino acids. Germline CDR1 reads MDHEN; CDR2 reads SYDVKM. CDR3 protein: CASSTPLGDTQYF.

This chain joins TRBV15 and TRBJ1-2. CDR1 is LNHNV, CDR2 YYDKDF, per germline (reference sequence). The CDR3 runs to 14 residues. CDR3 amino acids: CATSTGGLLGSYTF. Full variable domain (missing parts from reference TRBV15 and TRBJ1-2): DAMVIQNPRYQVTQFGKPVTLSCSQTLNHNVMYWYQQKSSQAPKLLFHYYDKDFNNEADTPDNFQSRRPNTSFCFLDIRSPGLGDTAMYLCATSTGGLLGSYTFGSGTRLTVV.

This chain uses TRBV13 with TRBJ1-6. The CDR3 sequence is 14 residues long. CDR1 is PRHDT and CDR2 is FYEKMQ in the germline V gene (reference sequence). CDR3 loop: CASAIRGGNSPLHF.